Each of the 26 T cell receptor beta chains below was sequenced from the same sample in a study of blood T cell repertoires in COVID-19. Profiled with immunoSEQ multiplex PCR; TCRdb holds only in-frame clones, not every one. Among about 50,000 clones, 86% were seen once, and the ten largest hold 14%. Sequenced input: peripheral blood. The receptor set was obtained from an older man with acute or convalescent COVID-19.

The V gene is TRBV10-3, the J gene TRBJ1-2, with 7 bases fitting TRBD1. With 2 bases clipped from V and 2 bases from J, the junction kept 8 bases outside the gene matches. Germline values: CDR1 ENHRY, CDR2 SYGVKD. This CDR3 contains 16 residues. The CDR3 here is CAISERATGANYGYTF. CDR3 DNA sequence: TGTGCCATCAGTGAGAGGGCTACAGGGGCCAACTATGGCTACACCTTC.

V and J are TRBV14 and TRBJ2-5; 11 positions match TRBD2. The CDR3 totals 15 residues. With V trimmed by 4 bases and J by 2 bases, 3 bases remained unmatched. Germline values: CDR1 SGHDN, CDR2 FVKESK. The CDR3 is CASSPIAGGQETQYF. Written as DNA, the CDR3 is TGTGCCAGCAGCCCCATAGCGGGAGGGCAAGAGACCCAGTACTTC.

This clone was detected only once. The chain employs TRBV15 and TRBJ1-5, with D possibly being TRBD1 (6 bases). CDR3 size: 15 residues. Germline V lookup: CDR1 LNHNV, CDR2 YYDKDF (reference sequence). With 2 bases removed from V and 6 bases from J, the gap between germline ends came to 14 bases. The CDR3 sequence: CATSRPTGGGQPQHF. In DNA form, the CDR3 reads TGTGCCACCAGCAGACCGACAGGTGGAGGTCAGCCCCAGCATTTT.

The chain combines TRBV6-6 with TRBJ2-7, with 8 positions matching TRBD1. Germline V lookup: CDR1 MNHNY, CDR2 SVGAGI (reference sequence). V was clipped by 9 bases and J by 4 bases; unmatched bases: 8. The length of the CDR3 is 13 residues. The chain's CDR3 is CASNTGGKYEQYF. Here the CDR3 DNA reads TGTGCCAGTAATACAGGGGGGAAGTACGAGCAGTACTTC.

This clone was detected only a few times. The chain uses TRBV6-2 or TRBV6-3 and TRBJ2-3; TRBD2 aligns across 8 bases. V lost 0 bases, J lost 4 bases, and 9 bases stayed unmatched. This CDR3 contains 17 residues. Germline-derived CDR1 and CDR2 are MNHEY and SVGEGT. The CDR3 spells CASSYSVWAGGPDTQYF. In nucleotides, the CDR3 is TGTGCCAGCAGTTACTCCGTCTGGGCGGGGGGCCCAGATACGCAGTATTTT.

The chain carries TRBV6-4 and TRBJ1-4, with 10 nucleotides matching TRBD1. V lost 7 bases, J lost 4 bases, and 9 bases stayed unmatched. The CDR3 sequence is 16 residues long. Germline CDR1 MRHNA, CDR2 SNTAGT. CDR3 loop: CASKKNRDRGNEKLFF. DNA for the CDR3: TGTGCCAGCAAGAAAAATCGGGACAGGGGTAATGAAAAACTGTTTTTT.

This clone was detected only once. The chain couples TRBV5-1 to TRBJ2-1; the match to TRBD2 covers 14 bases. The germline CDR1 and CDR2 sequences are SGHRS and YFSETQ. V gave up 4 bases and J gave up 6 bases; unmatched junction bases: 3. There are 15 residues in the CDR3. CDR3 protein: CASSRTSGGTNEQFF. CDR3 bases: TGCGCCAGCAGCCGGACTAGCGGGGGGACCAATGAGCAGTTCTTC.

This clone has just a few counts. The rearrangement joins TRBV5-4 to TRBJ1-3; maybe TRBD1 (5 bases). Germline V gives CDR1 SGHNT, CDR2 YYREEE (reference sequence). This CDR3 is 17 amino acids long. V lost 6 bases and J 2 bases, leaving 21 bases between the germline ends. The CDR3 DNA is TGTGCCAGCACCACCTTGGGGAATGGCAGGGCTGGAAACACCATATATTTT. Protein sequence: CASTTLGNGRAGNTIYF. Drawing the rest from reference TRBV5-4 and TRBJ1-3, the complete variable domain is ETGVTQSPTHLIKTRGQQVTLRCSSQSGHNTVSWYQQALGQGPQFIFQYYREEENGRGNFPPRFSGLQFPNYSSELNVNALELDDSALYLCASTTLGNGRAGNTIYFGEGSWLTVV.

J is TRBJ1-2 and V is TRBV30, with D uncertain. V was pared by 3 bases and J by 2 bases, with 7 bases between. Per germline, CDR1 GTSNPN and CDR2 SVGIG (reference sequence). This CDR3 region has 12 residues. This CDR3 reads CAWSSTNYGYTF. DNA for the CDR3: TGTGCCTGGAGCTCGACAAACTATGGCTACACCTTC.

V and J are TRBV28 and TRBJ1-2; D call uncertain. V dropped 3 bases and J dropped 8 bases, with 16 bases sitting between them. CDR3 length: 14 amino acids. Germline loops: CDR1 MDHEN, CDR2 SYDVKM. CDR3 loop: CASSFFLGRRGYTF. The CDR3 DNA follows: TGTGCCAGCAGTTTTTTTCTCGGACGGAGGGGCTACACCTTC.

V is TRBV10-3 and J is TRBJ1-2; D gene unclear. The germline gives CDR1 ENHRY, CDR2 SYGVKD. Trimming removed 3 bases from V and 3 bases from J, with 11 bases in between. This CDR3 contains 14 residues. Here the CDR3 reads CAISENGDDYGYTF. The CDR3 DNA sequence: TGTGCCATCAGTGAAAACGGGGATGACTATGGCTACACCTTC.

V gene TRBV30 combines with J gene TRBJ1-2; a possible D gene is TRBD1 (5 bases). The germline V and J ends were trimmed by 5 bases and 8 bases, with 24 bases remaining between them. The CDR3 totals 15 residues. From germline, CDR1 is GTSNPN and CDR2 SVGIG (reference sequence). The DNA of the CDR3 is TGTGCCTGGGCCCTAGGTCACAGGTATCCGTCCGGCTACACCTTC. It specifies CAWALGHRYPSGYTF.

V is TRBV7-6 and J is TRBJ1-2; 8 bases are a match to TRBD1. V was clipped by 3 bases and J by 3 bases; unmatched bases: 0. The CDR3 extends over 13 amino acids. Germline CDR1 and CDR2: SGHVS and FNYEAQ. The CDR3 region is CASSLGQDYGYTF. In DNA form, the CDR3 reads TGTGCCAGCAGCTTGGGACAGGACTATGGCTACACCTTC.

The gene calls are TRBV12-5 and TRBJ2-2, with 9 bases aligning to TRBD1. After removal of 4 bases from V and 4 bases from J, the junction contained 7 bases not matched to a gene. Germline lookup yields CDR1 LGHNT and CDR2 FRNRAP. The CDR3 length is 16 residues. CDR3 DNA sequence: TGTGCTAGTGGTTCCGAAGCGGGACAGGGCACCGGGGAGCTGTTTTTT. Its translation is CASGSEAGQGTGELFF. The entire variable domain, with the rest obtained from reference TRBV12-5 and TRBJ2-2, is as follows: DARVTQTPRHKVTEMGQEVTMRCQPILGHNTVFWYRQTMMQGLELLAYFRNRAPLDDSGMPKDRFSAEMPDATLATLKIQPSEPRDSAVYFCASGSEAGQGTGELFFGEGSRLTVL.

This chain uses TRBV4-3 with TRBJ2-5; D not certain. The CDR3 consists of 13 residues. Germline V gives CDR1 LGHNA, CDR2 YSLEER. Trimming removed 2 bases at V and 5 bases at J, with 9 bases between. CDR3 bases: TGCGCCAGCAGCCAACAGATCGGGGAGACCCAGTACTTC. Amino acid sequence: CASSQQIGETQYF.

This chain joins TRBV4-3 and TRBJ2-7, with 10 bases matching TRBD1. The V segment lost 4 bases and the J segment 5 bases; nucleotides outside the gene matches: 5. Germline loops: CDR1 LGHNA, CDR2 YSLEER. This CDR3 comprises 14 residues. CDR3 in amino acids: CASSLRQGANEQYF. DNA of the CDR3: TGCGCCAGCAGCCTAAGACAGGGGGCCAACGAGCAGTACTTC.

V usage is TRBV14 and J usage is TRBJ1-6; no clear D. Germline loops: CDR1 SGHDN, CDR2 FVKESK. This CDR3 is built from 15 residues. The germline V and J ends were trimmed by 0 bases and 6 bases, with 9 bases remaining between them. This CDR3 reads CASSQERRSNSPLHF. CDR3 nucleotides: TGTGCCAGCAGCCAAGAGCGGCGGTCTAATTCACCCCTCCACTTT.

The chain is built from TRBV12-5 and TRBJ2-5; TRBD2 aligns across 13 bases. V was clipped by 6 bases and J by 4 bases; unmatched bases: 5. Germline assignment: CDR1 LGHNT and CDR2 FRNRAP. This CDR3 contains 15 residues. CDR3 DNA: TGTGCTAGTGGAAAGGGACTAGCGGGAACAGAGACCCAGTACTTC. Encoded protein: CASGKGLAGTETQYF.

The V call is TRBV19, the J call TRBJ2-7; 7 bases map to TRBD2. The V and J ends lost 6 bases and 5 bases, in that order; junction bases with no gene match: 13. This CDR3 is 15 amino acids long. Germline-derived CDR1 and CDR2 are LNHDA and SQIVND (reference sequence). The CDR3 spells CASSRMGGSFDEQYF. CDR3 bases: TGTGCCAGTAGCCGAATGGGCGGGAGTTTCGACGAGCAGTACTTC. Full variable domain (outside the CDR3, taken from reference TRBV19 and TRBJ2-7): DGGITQSPKYLFRKEGQNVTLSCEQNLNHDAMYWYRQDPGQGLRLIYYSQIVNDFQKGDIAEGYSVSREKKESFPLTVTSAQKNPTAFYLCASSRMGGSFDEQYFGPGTRLTVT.

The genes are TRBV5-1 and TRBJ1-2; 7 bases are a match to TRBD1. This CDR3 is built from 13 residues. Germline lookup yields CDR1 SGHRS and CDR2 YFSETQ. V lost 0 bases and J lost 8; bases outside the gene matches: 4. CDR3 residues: CASSLGQGLGYTF. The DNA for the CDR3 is TGCGCCAGCAGCTTGGGACAGGGTCTCGGCTACACCTTC.

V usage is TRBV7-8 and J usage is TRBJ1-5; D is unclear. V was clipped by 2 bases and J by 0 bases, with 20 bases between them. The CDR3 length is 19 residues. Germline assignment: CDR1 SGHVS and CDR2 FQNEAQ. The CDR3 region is CASSLSATYRDYSNQPQHF. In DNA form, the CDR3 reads TGTGCCAGCAGCTTATCTGCGACTTACAGAGACTATAGCAATCAGCCCCAGCATTTT.

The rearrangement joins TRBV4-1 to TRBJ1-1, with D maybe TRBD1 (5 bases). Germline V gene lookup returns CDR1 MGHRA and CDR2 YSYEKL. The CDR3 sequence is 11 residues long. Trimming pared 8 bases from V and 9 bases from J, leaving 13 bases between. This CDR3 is CASRTPDKAFF. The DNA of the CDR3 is TGCGCCAGCCGGACACCCGATAAAGCTTTCTTT.

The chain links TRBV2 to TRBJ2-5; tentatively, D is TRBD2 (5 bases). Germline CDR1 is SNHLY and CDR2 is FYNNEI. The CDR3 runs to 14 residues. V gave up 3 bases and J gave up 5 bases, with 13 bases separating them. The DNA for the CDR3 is TGTGCCAGCAGTGACAGGACTGCCGGGGAGACCCAGTACTTC. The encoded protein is CASSDRTAGETQYF.

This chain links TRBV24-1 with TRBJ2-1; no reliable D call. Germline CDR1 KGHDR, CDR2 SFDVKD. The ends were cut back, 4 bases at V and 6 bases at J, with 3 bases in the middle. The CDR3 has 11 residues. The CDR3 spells CATSDFNEQFF. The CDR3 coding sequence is TGTGCCACCAGTGACTTCAATGAGCAGTTCTTC.

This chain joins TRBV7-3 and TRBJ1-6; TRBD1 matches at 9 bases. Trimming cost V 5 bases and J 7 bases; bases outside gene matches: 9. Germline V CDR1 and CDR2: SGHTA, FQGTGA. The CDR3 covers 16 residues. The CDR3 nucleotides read TGTGCCAGCAGCACGAACAGGGGGCAAGGCAATTCACCCCTCCACTTT. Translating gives CASSTNRGQGNSPLHF.

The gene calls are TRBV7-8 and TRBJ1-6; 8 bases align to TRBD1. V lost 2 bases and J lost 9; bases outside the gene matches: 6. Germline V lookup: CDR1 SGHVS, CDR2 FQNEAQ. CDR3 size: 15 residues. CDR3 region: CASSLWQGAVSPLHF. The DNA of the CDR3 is TGTGCCAGCAGCTTATGGCAGGGGGCAGTTTCACCCCTCCACTTT.